This T cell receptor (beta chain) was recorded in a study of T-cell reconstitution after alpha-beta-depleted transplantation in children. This clonotype was counted many times. Its specificity is unknown. The CDR3 is made up of 14 amino acids. V lost 2 bases, J lost 8 bases, and 11 bases lay in between. CDR1 is SGHKS, CDR2 YYEKEE, per germline (reference sequence). Unique molecular identifiers were built into the TCRbeta library. TCRdb processed the PCR reads anew with MiXCR; each CDR3 protein has one entry. The repertoire holds more than 400,000 distinct CDR3 sequences, with about an eighth as singletons. Notes on the study in general: There were some patients whose high TCRbeta diversity at day 60 came from surviving recipient T cells and thymic progenitors. The origin of alpha-beta T cells about two months after transplant was reportedly several hundred expanded graft clones. Hyperexpanded clones declined; after one year, newly produced T cells mostly supplied diversity.

The sample was PBMCs, mostly from graft donor cells, taken 180 days after TCRalphabeta/CD19-depleted stem cell transplant. This clonotype was sampled from a female patient aged 2-15 years who had a stem cell transplant for aplastic anemia, so the T cells may come from the graft donor. V is TRBV5-5 and J is TRBJ1-6; TRBD1 is a possible D gene (5 bases). The CDR3 region is CASSFGTGDSPLHF. CDR3 bases: TGTGCCAGCAGCTTCGGGACGGGCGATTCACCCCTCCACTTT.